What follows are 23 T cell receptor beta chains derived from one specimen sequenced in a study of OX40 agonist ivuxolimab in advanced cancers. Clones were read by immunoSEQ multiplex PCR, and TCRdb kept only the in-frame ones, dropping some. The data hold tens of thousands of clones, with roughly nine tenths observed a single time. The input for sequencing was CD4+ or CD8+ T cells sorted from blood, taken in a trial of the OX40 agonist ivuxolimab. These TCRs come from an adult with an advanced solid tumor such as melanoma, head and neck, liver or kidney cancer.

CDR3 loop: CASSSGTGGEQYF. Here the CDR3 DNA reads TGTGCCAGCAGCTCCGGGACAGGGGGGGAGCAGTACTTC. The chain has TRBV11-3 and TRBJ2-7; 11 bases agree with TRBD1. V lost 4 bases to trimming and J lost 7 bases; unmatched junction nucleotides: 3. The germline gives CDR1 SGHNT, CDR2 YENEEA. The CDR3 length is 13 residues.

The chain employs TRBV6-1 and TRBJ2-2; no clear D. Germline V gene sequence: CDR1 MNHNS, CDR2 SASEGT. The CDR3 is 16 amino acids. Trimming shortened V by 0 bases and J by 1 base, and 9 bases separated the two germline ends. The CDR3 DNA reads TGTGCCAGCAGTGAAGCGCTATCCCTGAACACCGGGGAGCTGTTTTTT. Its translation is CASSEALSLNTGELFF.

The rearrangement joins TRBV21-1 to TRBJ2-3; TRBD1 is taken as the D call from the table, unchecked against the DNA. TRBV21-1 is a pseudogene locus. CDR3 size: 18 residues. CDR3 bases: TGTGCCAGCAGCAAAGGGCATGGACCGGGACAGAGCACAGATACGCAGTATTTT. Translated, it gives CASSKGHGPGQSTDTQYF.

CDR3 sequence reads: CAAGRVSQETQYF. Written as DNA, the CDR3 is TGTGCCGCGGGGCGGGTTTCCCAAGAGACCCAGTACTTC. The J gene is TRBJ2-5, the V gene TRBV5-6, with D possibly matching TRBD2 (6 bases). CDR3 length: 13 residues. Trimming stripped 10 bases from V and 1 base from J, with 14 bases between. Germline V gene sequence: CDR1 SGHDT, CDR2 YYEEEE.

CDR3 in amino acids: CASREQSTNEKLFF. CDR3 DNA: TGCGCCAGCAGAGAACAGTCAACTAATGAAAAACTGTTTTTT. This chain connects TRBV5-1 to TRBJ1-4, with D hard to call. This CDR3 has 14 residues. V dropped 5 bases and J dropped 0 bases, with 8 bases sitting between them. CDR1 and CDR2 from the germline V gene are SGHRS and YFSETQ.

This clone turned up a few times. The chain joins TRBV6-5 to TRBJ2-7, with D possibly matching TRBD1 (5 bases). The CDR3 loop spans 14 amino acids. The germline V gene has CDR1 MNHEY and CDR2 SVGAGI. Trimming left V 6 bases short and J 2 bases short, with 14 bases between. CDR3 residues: CASSLASRAYEQYF. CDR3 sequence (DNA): TGTGCCAGCAGCCTCGCTTCCAGGGCCTACGAGCAGTACTTC.

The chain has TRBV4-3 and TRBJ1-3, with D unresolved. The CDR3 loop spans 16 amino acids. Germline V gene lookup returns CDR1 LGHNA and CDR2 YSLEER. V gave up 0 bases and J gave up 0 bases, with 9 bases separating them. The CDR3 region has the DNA TGCGCCAGCAGCCAAGATCGAGCCATCTCTGGAAACACCATATATTTT. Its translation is CASSQDRAISGNTIYF.

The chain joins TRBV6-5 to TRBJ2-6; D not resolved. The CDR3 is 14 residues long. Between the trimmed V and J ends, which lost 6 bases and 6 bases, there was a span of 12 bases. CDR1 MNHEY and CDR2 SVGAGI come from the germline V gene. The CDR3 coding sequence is TGTGCCAGCAGCCTAGACTTGTCGGCCAACGTCCTGACTTTC. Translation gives CASSLDLSANVLTF.

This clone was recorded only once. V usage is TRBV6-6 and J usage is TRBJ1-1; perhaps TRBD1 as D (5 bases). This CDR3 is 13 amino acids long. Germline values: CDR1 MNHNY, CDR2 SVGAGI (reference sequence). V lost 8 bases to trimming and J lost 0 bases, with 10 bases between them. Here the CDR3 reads CASCGTVNTEAFF. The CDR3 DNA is TGTGCCAGCTGCGGGACGGTGAACACTGAAGCTTTCTTT.

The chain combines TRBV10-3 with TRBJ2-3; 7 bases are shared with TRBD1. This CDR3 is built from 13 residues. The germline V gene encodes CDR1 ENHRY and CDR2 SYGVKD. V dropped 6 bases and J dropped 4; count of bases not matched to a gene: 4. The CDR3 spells CAISHTGADTQYF. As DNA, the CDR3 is TGTGCCATCAGCCACACAGGGGCAGATACGCAGTATTTT.

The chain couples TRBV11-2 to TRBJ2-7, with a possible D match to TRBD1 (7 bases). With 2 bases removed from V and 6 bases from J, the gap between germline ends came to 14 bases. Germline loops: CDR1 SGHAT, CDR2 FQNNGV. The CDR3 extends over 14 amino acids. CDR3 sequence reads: CASSLIQGGSEQYF. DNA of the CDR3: TGTGCCAGCAGCTTAATCCAGGGGGGCTCCGAGCAGTACTTC.

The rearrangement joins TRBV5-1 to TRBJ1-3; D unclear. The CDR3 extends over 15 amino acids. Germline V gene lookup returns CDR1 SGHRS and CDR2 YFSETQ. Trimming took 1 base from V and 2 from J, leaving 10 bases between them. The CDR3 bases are TGCGCCAGCAGCTTGCTGGGATCTCCTGGAAACACCATATATTTT. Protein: CASSLLGSPGNTIYF. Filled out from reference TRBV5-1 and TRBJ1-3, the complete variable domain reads KAGVTQTPRYLIKTRGQQVTLSCSPISGHRSVSWYQQTPGQGLQFLFEYFSETQRNKGNFPGRFSGRQFSNSRSEMNVSTLELGDSALYLCASSLLGSPGNTIYFGEGSWLTVV.

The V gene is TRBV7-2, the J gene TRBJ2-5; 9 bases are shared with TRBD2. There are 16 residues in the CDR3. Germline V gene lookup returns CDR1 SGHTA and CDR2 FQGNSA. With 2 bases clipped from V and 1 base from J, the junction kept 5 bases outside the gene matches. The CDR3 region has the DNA TGTGCCAGCAGCTTACTGGGCGGGGGGGCCCAAGAGACCCAGTACTTC. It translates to CASSLLGGGAQETQYF. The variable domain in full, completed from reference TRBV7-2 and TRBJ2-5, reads GAGVSQSPSNKVTEKGKDVELRCDPISGHTALYWYRQSLGQGLEFLIYFQGNSAPDKSGLPSDRFSAERTGGSVSTLTIQRTQQEDSAVYLCASSLLGGGAQETQYFGPGTRLLVL.

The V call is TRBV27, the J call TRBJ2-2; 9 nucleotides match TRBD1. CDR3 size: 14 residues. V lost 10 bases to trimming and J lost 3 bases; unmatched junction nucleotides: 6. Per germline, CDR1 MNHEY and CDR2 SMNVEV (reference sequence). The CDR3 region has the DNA TGTGCCACCAGACGGGACAGGGACACCGGGGAGCTGTTTTTT. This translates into CATRRDRDTGELFF.

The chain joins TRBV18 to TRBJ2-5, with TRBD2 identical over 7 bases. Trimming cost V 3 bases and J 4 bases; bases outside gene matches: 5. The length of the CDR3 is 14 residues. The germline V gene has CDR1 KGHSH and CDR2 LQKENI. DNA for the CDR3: TGTGCCAGCTCACCCAAGACGGGGGGAGAGACCCAGTACTTC. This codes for CASSPKTGGETQYF.

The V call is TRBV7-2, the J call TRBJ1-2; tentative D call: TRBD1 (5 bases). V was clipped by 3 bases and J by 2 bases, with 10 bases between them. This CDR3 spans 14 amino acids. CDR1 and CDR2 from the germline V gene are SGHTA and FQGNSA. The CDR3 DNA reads TGTGCCAGCAGCTTGGGCAGGGACAACTATGGCTACACCTTC. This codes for CASSLGRDNYGYTF.

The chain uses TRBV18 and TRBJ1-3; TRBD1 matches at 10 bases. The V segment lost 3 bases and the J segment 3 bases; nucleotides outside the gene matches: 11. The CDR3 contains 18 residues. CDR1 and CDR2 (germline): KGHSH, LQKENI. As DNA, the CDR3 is TGTGCCAGCTCACCCCGGGACAGGGGCCTAAGTGGTGGAAACACCATATATTTT. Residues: CASSPRDRGLSGGNTIYF. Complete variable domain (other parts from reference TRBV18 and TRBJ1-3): NAGVMQNPRHLVRRRGQEARLRCSPMKGHSHVYWYRQLPEEGLKFMVYLQKENIIDESGMPKERFSAEFPKEGPSILRIQQVVRGDSAAYFCASSPRDRGLSGGNTIYFGEGSWLTVV.

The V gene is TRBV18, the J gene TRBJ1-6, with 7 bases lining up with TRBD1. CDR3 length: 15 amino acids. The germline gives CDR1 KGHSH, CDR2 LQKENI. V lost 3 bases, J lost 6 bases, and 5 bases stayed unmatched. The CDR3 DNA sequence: TGTGCCAGCTCACCCCGGACAGGTAGTAATTCACCCCTCCACTTT. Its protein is CASSPRTGSNSPLHF.

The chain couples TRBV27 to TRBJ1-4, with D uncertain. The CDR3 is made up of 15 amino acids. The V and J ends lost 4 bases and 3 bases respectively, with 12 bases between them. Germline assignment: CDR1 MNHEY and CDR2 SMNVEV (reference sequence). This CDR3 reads CASSSSGRANEKLFF. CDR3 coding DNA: TGTGCCAGCAGTTCCTCGGGGAGGGCTAATGAAAAACTGTTTTTT.

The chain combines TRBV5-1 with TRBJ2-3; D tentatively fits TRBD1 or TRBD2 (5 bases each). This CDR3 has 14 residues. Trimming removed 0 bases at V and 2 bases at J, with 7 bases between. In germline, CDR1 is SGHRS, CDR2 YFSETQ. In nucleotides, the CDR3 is TGCGCCAGCAGCTTGGGGGGGTCCACAGATACGCAGTATTTT. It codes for CASSLGGSTDTQYF. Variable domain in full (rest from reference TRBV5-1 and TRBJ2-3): KAGVTQTPRYLIKTRGQQVTLSCSPISGHRSVSWYQQTPGQGLQFLFEYFSETQRNKGNFPGRFSGRQFSNSRSEMNVSTLELGDSALYLCASSLGGSTDTQYFGPGTRLTVL.

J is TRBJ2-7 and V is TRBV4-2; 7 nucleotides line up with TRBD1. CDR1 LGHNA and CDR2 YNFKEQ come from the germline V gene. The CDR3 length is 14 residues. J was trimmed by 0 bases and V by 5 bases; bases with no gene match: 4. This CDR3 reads CASSVQGNSYEQYF. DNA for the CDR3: TGTGCCAGCAGCGTACAGGGGAACTCCTACGAGCAGTACTTC.

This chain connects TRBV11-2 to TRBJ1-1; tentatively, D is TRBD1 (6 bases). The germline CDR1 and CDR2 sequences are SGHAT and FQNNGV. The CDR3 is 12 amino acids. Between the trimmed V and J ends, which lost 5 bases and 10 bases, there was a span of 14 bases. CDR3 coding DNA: TGTGCCAGCAGCCTTCAAGGGGGGATAGCTTTCTTT. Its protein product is CASSLQGGIAFF. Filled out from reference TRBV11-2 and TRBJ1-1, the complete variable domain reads EAGVAQSPRYKIIEKRQSVAFWCNPISGHATLYWYQQILGQGPKLLIQFQNNGVVDDSQLPKDRFSAERLKGVDSTLKIQPAKLEDSAVYLCASSLQGGIAFFGQGTRLTVV.

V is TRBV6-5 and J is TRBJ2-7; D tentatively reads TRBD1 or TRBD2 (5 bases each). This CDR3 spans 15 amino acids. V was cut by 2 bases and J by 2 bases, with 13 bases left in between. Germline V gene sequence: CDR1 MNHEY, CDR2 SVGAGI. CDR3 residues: CASSYNQGPAYEQYF. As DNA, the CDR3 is TGTGCCAGCAGTTACAACCAGGGACCGGCCTACGAGCAGTACTTC.